The 9 T cell receptor beta chains presented below share a single source sample, sequenced in a study of blood T cells in healthy people across ages. A J-beta primer mix and a sample-barcoded 5' primer were used in a second PCR of about 7 to 11 cycles. TCRdb reprocessed the 5' RACE reads with MiXCR, giving one entry per CDR3 protein. This table has around 320,000 distinct CDR3 sequences, roughly 27% appearing once. The sequenced sample consisted of blood. The receptors here all came from a woman aged 70-85 years in good health.

The chain carries TRBV28 and TRBJ1-4; D is perhaps TRBD1 (5 bases). The germline V gene has CDR1 MDHEN and CDR2 SYDVKM. The CDR3 is 12 amino acids. Trimming left V 10 bases short and J 5 bases short, with 11 bases between. The CDR3 DNA reads TGTGCCACCGGGGGGATAAATGAAAAACTGTTTTTT. Translating gives CATGGINEKLFF. The full variable domain, its missing parts supplied by reference TRBV28 and TRBJ1-4, is DVKVTQSSRYLVKRTGEKVFLECVQDMDHENMFWYRQDPGLGLRLIYFSYDVKMKEKGDIPEGYSVSREKKERFSLILESASTNQTSMYLCATGGINEKLFFGSGTQLSVL.

This clonotype has only a few counts. V is TRBV4-2 and J is TRBJ2-7; the match to TRBD1 covers 7 bases. This CDR3 has 16 amino acids. V lost 1 base and J lost 0; bases outside the gene matches: 6. Germline V gene data show CDR1 as LGHNA and CDR2 as YNFKEQ. CDR3 DNA sequence: TGTGCCAGCAGCCAAGCAGGTCCAGGGGGCTCCTACGAGCAGTACTTC. Encoded protein: CASSQAGPGGSYEQYF.

The chain employs TRBV5-6 and TRBJ2-3; TRBD1 aligns across 7 bases. Per the germline V gene, CDR1 is SGHDT and CDR2 is YYEEEE. This CDR3 is 13 amino acids long. The V gene end was trimmed by 9 bases and the J gene end by 3 bases; junction bases not matched to a gene: 7. This chain's CDR3 is CATSTGWTDTQYF. CDR3 coding DNA: TGTGCCACCTCGACAGGGTGGACAGATACGCAGTATTTT. Complete variable domain (other parts from reference TRBV5-6 and TRBJ2-3): DAGVTQSPTHLIKTRGQQVTLRCSPKSGHDTVSWYQQALGQGPQFIFQYYEEEERQRGNFPDRFSGHQFPNYSSELNVNALLLGDSALYLCATSTGWTDTQYFGPGTRLTVL.

This clonotype was counted only a few times. The V call is TRBV4-2, the J call TRBJ2-4, with 10 positions matching TRBD2. The germline gives CDR1 LGHNA, CDR2 YNFKEQ. This CDR3 is built from 19 residues. The ends lost 0 bases at V and 4 bases at J; junction bases unmatched: 12. The CDR3 DNA is TGTGCCAGCAGCCAAGAGTCTAGCGGGAGTGGGGGCCGAAAAAACATTCAGTACTTC. Translating gives CASSQESSGSGGRKNIQYF.

This clonotype was detected a few times. The chain carries TRBV5-5 and TRBJ1-1, with D unresolved. Germline CDR1 is SGHKS and CDR2 is YYEKEE (reference sequence). V was shortened by 1 base and J by 8 bases, with 12 bases between the two germline ends. This CDR3 region has 13 residues. CDR3 sequence: CASSLLSGYEAFF. CDR3 nucleotide sequence: TGTGCCAGCAGCTTGTTGTCAGGCTACGAAGCTTTCTTT.

The chain recombines TRBV18 with TRBJ2-5; 8 bases match TRBD2. CDR1 is KGHSH, CDR2 LQKENI, per germline. The CDR3 extends over 15 amino acids. V was pared by 3 bases and J by 3 bases, with 6 bases of the junction left unmatched. The CDR3 region has the DNA TGTGCCAGCTCACCTGCGGGAGCGGGAGAAGAGACCCAGTACTTC. It encodes CASSPAGAGEETQYF. Variable domain in full (rest from reference TRBV18 and TRBJ2-5): NAGVMQNPRHLVRRRGQEARLRCSPMKGHSHVYWYRQLPEEGLKFMVYLQKENIIDESGMPKERFSAEFPKEGPSILRIQQVVRGDSAAYFCASSPAGAGEETQYFGPGTRLLVL.

This clonotype was seen only once. The chain joins TRBV7-8 to TRBJ1-5; D gene unclear. CDR1 is SGHVS, CDR2 FQNEAQ, per germline. The CDR3 has 12 amino acids. Trimming pared 5 bases from V and 8 bases from J, leaving 10 bases between. CDR3 sequence: CASSLPPEPQHF. The CDR3 DNA is TGTGCCAGCAGCCTTCCTCCAGAGCCCCAGCATTTT.

This clonotype was seen more than once but under ten times. The chain carries TRBV2 and TRBJ2-3; TRBD2 matches 14 bases. The CDR3 extends over 16 amino acids. CDR1 and CDR2 from the germline V gene are SNHLY and FYNNEI. V dropped 6 bases and J dropped 2; count of bases not matched to a gene: 4. CDR3 region: CASSGTSGSYTDTQYF. The CDR3 DNA reads TGTGCCAGCAGCGGGACTAGCGGGAGCTACACAGATACGCAGTATTTT.

The rearrangement uses TRBV21-1 and TRBJ2-1; the table's D call TRBD2 went unverified against the DNA. TRBV21-1 is listed as a pseudogene. CDR3 size: 14 residues. The CDR3 protein is CASSKCRGGNEQFF. The CDR3 DNA follows: TGTGCCAGCAGCAAATGTCGGGGGGGCAATGAGCAGTTCTTC.